What follows are 29 T cell receptor beta chains derived from one specimen sequenced in a study of technical replicates of blood from several donors (dated by TCRdb to 2016 to 2017). The library was prepared using the immunoSEQ multiplex PCR assay. The table was pulled from immuneACCESS by TCRdb, which kept in-frame rearrangements only. Such tables lose some clones; where checked, under half of the loss comes from unresolved V genes, and the rest has no known cause. The sample table shows 100,000 or so clones, and approximately 96% are seen once. The ten largest clones take up over 0.2% of the sample. Sequenced sample: T cells isolated from PBMCs. These receptors originate from a human donor in good health.

The chain uses TRBV7-6 and TRBJ2-1, with TRBD1 as a possible D gene (6 bases). The CDR3 has 14 residues. V lost 7 bases and J lost 0, with 10 bases in between. Germline V CDR1 and CDR2: SGHVS, FNYEAQ. The CDR3 spells CASTRGVSYNEQFF. In DNA form, the CDR3 reads TGTGCCAGCACCAGGGGCGTCTCCTACAATGAGCAGTTCTTC.

The chain recombines TRBV27 with TRBJ2-3, with TRBD2 matching 7 bases. Germline CDR1 and CDR2: MNHEY and SMNVEV (reference sequence). Germline trimming cut 4 bases from V and 4 bases from J; bases unmatched to any gene: 11. The CDR3 is made up of 16 amino acids. For the CDR3, the DNA is TGTGCCAGCAGTTCCGCCGGCGGGGGTAGGGCAGATACGCAGTATTTT. It yields the protein CASSSAGGGRADTQYF.

V and J are TRBV29-1 and TRBJ2-7, with 7 bases aligning to TRBD1. Germline V CDR1 and CDR2: SQVTM, ANQGSEA. There are 13 residues in the CDR3. Trimming at V came to 1 base and at J to 4 bases, leaving 4 bases not matched to a gene. In nucleotides, the CDR3 is TGCAGCGTTGAAGGGGACAGAACGTACGAGCAGTACTTC. Protein sequence: CSVEGDRTYEQYF.

The chain has TRBV10-3 and TRBJ2-5; TRBD2 matches 12 bases. V lost 8 bases, J lost 5 bases, and 3 bases stayed unmatched. This CDR3 has 13 amino acids. From germline, CDR1 is ENHRY and CDR2 SYGVKD. CDR3 loop: CAIGLAGGETQYF. The CDR3 nucleotides read TGTGCCATCGGGCTAGCGGGAGGGGAGACCCAGTACTTC.

The chain is built from TRBV9 and TRBJ2-7, with TRBD1 identical over 8 bases. The CDR3 covers 14 residues. Unmatched junction bases numbered 4, after V lost 3 bases and J lost 2 bases. Per the germline V gene, CDR1 is SGDLS and CDR2 is YYNGEE. The CDR3 spells CASSDGTGTYEQYF. For the CDR3, the DNA is TGTGCCAGCAGCGACGGGACAGGTACCTACGAGCAGTACTTC.

The chain has TRBV28 and TRBJ2-1; D is perhaps TRBD2 (6 bases). In germline, CDR1 is MDHEN, CDR2 SYDVKM. The CDR3 loop spans 15 amino acids. V was shortened by 7 bases and J by 6 bases, with 19 bases between the two germline ends. In DNA, the CDR3 is TGTGCCAGCACTCCTTGGGGGGACTTGGGCAATGAGCAGTTCTTC. It yields the protein CASTPWGDLGNEQFF.

The CDR3 DNA follows: TGTGCCAGCAGTGAAGGGACAGGGCAATACGAGCAGTACTTC. It is translated as CASSEGTGQYEQYF. The V and J genes are TRBV6-1 and TRBJ2-7; 8 bases fit TRBD1. This CDR3 comprises 14 residues. Germline loops: CDR1 MNHNS, CDR2 SASEGT. V lost 1 base and J lost 4; bases outside the gene matches: 3.

This sequence joins TRBV2 and TRBJ2-2; perhaps TRBD2 as D (6 bases). Deletions cut 7 bases from V and 4 bases from J, with 19 bases between. The CDR3 covers 16 residues. Germline assignment: CDR1 SNHLY and CDR2 FYNNEI. The CDR3 is CASTGTQRSSTGELFF. For the CDR3, the DNA is TGTGCCAGCACCGGGACTCAGCGGAGTTCCACCGGGGAGCTGTTTTTT.

The table lists this clone with a count of one. The V gene is TRBV7-6, the J gene TRBJ2-1, with 9 bases aligning to TRBD2. CDR1 and CDR2 (germline): SGHVS, FNYEAQ. The CDR3 is 15 residues long. V was pared by 3 bases and J by 7 bases, with 7 bases of the junction left unmatched. CDR3 sequence (DNA): TGTGCCAGCAGCTTCATAGCGGGAGATGGAAATGAGCAGTTCTTC. It is translated as CASSFIAGDGNEQFF. Together with reference TRBV7-6 and TRBJ2-1, the CDR3 gives the full variable domain: GAGVSQSPRYKVTKRGQDVALRCDPISGHVSLYWYRQALGQGPEFLTYFNYEAQQDKSGLPNDRFSAERPEGSISTLTIQRTEQRDSAMYRCASSFIAGDGNEQFFGPGTRLTVL.

The CDR3 region is CASSSRASYGYTF. In DNA, the CDR3 is TGTGCCAGCAGCTCGCGGGCCTCGTATGGCTACACCTTC. V is TRBV5-5 and J is TRBJ1-2; D unresolved. The CDR3 runs 13 residues. The V and J ends lost 3 bases and 5 bases respectively, with 11 bases between them. Germline CDR1 and CDR2: SGHKS and YYEKEE (reference sequence). The entire variable domain, with the rest obtained from reference TRBV5-5 and TRBJ1-2, is as follows: DAGVTQSPTHLIKTRGQQVTLRCSPISGHKSVSWYQQVLGQGPQFIFQYYEKEERGRGNFPDRFSARQFPNYSSELNVNALLLGDSALYLCASSSRASYGYTFGSGTRLTVV.

The chain has TRBV19 and TRBJ2-7; D is uncertain. Germline CDR1 is LNHDA and CDR2 is SQIVND (reference sequence). The CDR3 totals 15 residues. V dropped 6 bases and J dropped 0 bases, with 15 bases sitting between them. The CDR3 DNA reads as TGTGCCAGTAGCTACAGTGGTATAAGCTCCTACGAGCAGTACTTC. It yields the protein CASSYSGISSYEQYF.

This rearrangement joins TRBV6-4 to TRBJ2-2; D uncertain. The CDR3 runs to 15 residues. Deletions cut 3 bases from V and 6 bases from J, with 14 bases between. The germline V gene encodes CDR1 MRHNA and CDR2 SNTAGT. CDR3 sequence reads: CASSERRYPAGELFF. CDR3 bases: TGTGCCAGCAGTGAACGCCGCTACCCGGCCGGGGAGCTGTTTTTT.

V gene TRBV27 combines with J gene TRBJ2-2, with 7 bases aligning to TRBD2. The CDR3 has 13 residues. The trim removed 2 bases at V and 6 bases at J, leaving 0 bases unmatched. Germline CDR1 reads MNHEY; CDR2 reads SMNVEV (reference sequence). The CDR3 coding sequence is TGTGCCAGCAGTTTAGGGGGGGCCGGGGAGCTGTTTTTT. This codes for CASSLGGAGELFF.

This sequence joins TRBV27 and TRBJ2-1; 14 nucleotides agree with TRBD2. The CDR3 is 18 amino acids. Losses at the gene ends were 2 bases for V and 5 bases for J; bases not matched to a gene: 8. Looked up from germline, CDR1 is MNHEY and CDR2 is SMNVEV (reference sequence). The CDR3 nucleotides read TGTGCCAGCAGTTTAATGGGGACTAGCGGGAGAACCGACAATGAGCAGTTCTTC. Its translation is CASSLMGTSGRTDNEQFF.

The chain is built from TRBV5-4 and TRBJ2-4; D uncertain. The CDR3 contains 15 residues. From germline, CDR1 is SGHNT and CDR2 YYREEE (reference sequence). Trimming cost V 3 bases and J 0 bases, with 10 bases left between them. CDR3 sequence reads: CASSSAQLAKNIQYF. The DNA for the CDR3 is TGTGCCAGCAGCTCCGCACAGCTAGCCAAAAACATTCAGTACTTC.

This sequence joins TRBV6-1 and TRBJ2-5; 9 bases fit TRBD1. Per germline, CDR1 MNHNS and CDR2 SASEGT. V gave up 1 base and J gave up 6 bases; unmatched junction bases: 9. CDR3 length: 16 residues. Written as DNA, the CDR3 is TGTGCCAGCAGTGAAGTTTGGGGACAGGGTTGGAAGACCCAGTACTTC. Protein sequence: CASSEVWGQGWKTQYF.

This chain links TRBV30 with TRBJ1-1, with a tentative D call TRBD1 (5 bases). Germline V gene sequence: CDR1 GTSNPN, CDR2 SVGIG (reference sequence). The CDR3 runs 13 residues. Trimming shortened V by 5 bases and J by 3 bases, and 13 bases separated the two germline ends. CDR3 residues: CAWVRWGDTEAFF. In DNA form, the CDR3 reads TGTGCCTGGGTCCGATGGGGGGACACTGAAGCTTTCTTT.

The V call is TRBV28, the J call TRBJ2-7; D possibly corresponds to TRBD2 (6 bases). The V end lost 2 bases, the J end lost 3 bases, and 11 bases lay between the germline ends. The CDR3 consists of 14 residues. Germline V gene sequence: CDR1 MDHEN, CDR2 SYDVKM. In DNA, the CDR3 is TGTGCCAGCAGTTTACGGCTAGCGTACTACGAGCAGTACTTC. Translation: CASSLRLAYYEQYF. The whole variable domain, filled in from reference TRBV28 and TRBJ2-7, reads DVKVTQSSRYLVKRTGEKVFLECVQDMDHENMFWYRQDPGLGLRLIYFSYDVKMKEKGDIPEGYSVSREKKERFSLILESASTNQTSMYLCASSLRLAYYEQYFGPGTRLTVT.

The J gene is TRBJ2-3, the V gene TRBV18; 12 nucleotides align to TRBD2. The junction had 11 bases not matched to a gene; V was cut back by 5 bases and J by 2 bases. CDR1 and CDR2 from the germline V gene are KGHSH and LQKENI. The length of the CDR3 is 18 residues. The CDR3 region is CASSKTSGSGGHTDTQYF. For the CDR3, the DNA is TGTGCCAGCTCAAAGACTAGCGGGAGTGGTGGGCACACAGATACGCAGTATTTT.

The rearrangement uses TRBV30 and TRBJ2-1; TRBD2 aligns across 14 bases. The CDR3 contains 15 residues. J lost 9 bases, V lost 4 bases, and 8 bases had no gene match. Germline V lookup: CDR1 GTSNPN, CDR2 SVGIG (reference sequence). CDR3 DNA sequence: TGTGCCTGGATTCCCCGACTAGCGGGGGGGGTTGAGCAGTTCTTC. This encodes CAWIPRLAGGVEQFF.

This clone occurred once. The junction shows a germline mismatch at one end, possibly a read error. The CDR3 region has the DNA TGCGCCAGCAGCCCCGACAGGGGACCTGAGCTGTTCTTC. Amino acids: CASSPDRGPELFF. This chain connects TRBV5-1 to TRBJ2-1; 8 bases are shared with TRBD1. Looked up from germline, CDR1 is SGHRS and CDR2 is YFSETQ. This CDR3 is 13 amino acids long.

The rearrangement links TRBV11-2 to TRBJ2-5, with 9 bases matching TRBD2. V was pared by 1 base and J by 5 bases, with 11 bases of the junction left unmatched. CDR1 is SGHAT, CDR2 FQNNGV, per germline. The CDR3 has 17 amino acids. The CDR3 loop reads CASSLATLYSGSETQYF. CDR3 nucleotides: TGTGCCAGCAGCTTAGCCACCTTGTATAGCGGGAGTGAGACCCAGTACTTC.

Note on this clone: Other DNA variants within this sample encode the same CDR3. The chain joins TRBV27 to TRBJ2-7; the D is unclear. The CDR3 extends over 12 amino acids. The ends were cut back, 4 bases at V and 0 bases at J, with 4 bases in the middle. The germline gives CDR1 MNHEY, CDR2 SMNVEV (reference sequence). The CDR3 spells CASSSSSYEQYF. As DNA, the CDR3 is TGTGCCAGCAGTTCCAGCTCCTACGAGCAGTACTTC.

V and J are TRBV9 and TRBJ2-1; 7 nucleotides agree with TRBD2. This CDR3 has 15 amino acids. Trimming removed 0 bases from V and 5 bases from J; junction bases left unmatched: 5. The germline V gene encodes CDR1 SGDLS and CDR2 YYNGEE. CDR3: CASSVGGGFDNEQFF. The CDR3 DNA sequence: TGTGCCAGCAGCGTAGGGGGAGGGTTCGACAATGAGCAGTTCTTC. The full variable domain, with the rest looked up from reference TRBV9 and TRBJ2-1, is DSGVTQTPKHLITATGQRVTLRCSPRSGDLSVYWYQQSLDQGLQFLIQYYNGEERAKGNILERFSAQQFPDLHSELNLSSLELGDSALYFCASSVGGGFDNEQFFGPGTRLTVL.

This chain uses TRBV10-3 with TRBJ2-2, with a tentative D call TRBD2 (5 bases). V was clipped by 10 bases and J by 3 bases, with 15 bases between them. CDR1 is ENHRY, CDR2 SYGVKD, per germline. The CDR3 has 14 residues. The CDR3 nucleotides read TGTGCCACCTCAAAGACGGAGGACACCGGGGAGCTGTTTTTT. It encodes CATSKTEDTGELFF.

DNA for the CDR3: TGTGCCTGGAGTTCACCCGGACAGGGTGCTTACGAGCAGTACTTC. As protein: CAWSSPGQGAYEQYF. V and J are TRBV30 and TRBJ2-7; TRBD1 aligns across 8 bases. The germline CDR1 and CDR2 sequences are GTSNPN and SVGIG (reference sequence). With V trimmed by 2 bases and J by 4 bases, 10 bases remained unmatched. The CDR3 has 15 amino acids.

The V call is TRBV27, the J call TRBJ2-5; 7 nucleotides align to TRBD1. Losses at the gene ends were 5 bases for V and 7 bases for J; bases not matched to a gene: 16. The germline CDR1 and CDR2 sequences are MNHEY and SMNVEV (reference sequence). There are 16 residues in the CDR3. The CDR3 loop is CASSARAGTDSGTQYF. The DNA for the CDR3 is TGTGCCAGCAGTGCCCGGGCCGGGACAGACTCGGGGACCCAGTACTTC.

The chain combines TRBV18 with TRBJ2-3; the match to TRBD2 covers 7 bases. The CDR3 loop spans 16 amino acids. After removal of 3 bases from V and 4 bases from J, the junction contained 10 bases not matched to a gene. Germline CDR1 is KGHSH and CDR2 is LQKENI. CDR3 residues: CASSPYGAGVSDTQYF. In DNA form, the CDR3 reads TGTGCCAGCTCACCCTATGGGGCGGGAGTTTCAGATACGCAGTATTTT. The full variable domain, rest sourced from reference TRBV18 and TRBJ2-3, is NAGVMQNPRHLVRRRGQEARLRCSPMKGHSHVYWYRQLPEEGLKFMVYLQKENIIDESGMPKERFSAEFPKEGPSILRIQQVVRGDSAAYFCASSPYGAGVSDTQYFGPGTRLTVL.

The rearrangement links TRBV5-1 to TRBJ2-1, with TRBD1 identical over 9 bases. With V trimmed by 2 bases and J by 4 bases, 7 bases remained unmatched. The CDR3 has 16 residues. Germline CDR1 and CDR2: SGHRS and YFSETQ. The CDR3, as DNA: TGCGCCAGCAGCTTAACAGGGGGCGCAGATTACAATGAGCAGTTCTTC. It translates to CASSLTGGADYNEQFF.